Described below is a single T cell receptor beta chain sequence and its context. Its antigen is unidentified. The data were obtained in a study of T cells after yellow fever vaccination. Study results and limitations: A small proportion of clonotypes was detected in both the CD4 and CD8 compartments. Among primary-vaccination clones, most reappeared after the booster, at about 95% for CD4 and about 90% for CD8.

V lost 5 bases to trimming and J lost 6 bases, with 19 bases between them. The CDR3 loop spans 16 amino acids. Germline-derived CDR1 and CDR2 are LNHNV and YYDKDF (reference sequence). Generation of TCR cDNA used 5'RACE template switching (which added a universal primer site and UMIs). TCRdb fed the 5' RACE reads into MiXCR, producing one record per CDR3 protein. The sample holds about 350,000 distinct CDR3 sequences, about an eighth seen once. The TCR originated in a man between 18 and 35 years old who received the YFV17D yellow fever vaccine. The specimen was CD4+ T cells sorted from PBMCs, collected 15 days after the yellow fever booster vaccination. The chain links TRBV15 to TRBJ2-2, with unresolved D. CDR3 sequence reads: CATSAPEPKTAGELFF. In DNA form, the CDR3 reads TGTGCCACCAGCGCCCCGGAACCAAAGACGGCCGGGGAGCTGTTTTTT. Using reference TRBV15 and TRBJ2-2 for the parts outside the CDR3, the full variable domain is DAMVIQNPRYQVTQFGKPVTLSCSQTLNHNVMYWYQQKSSQAPKLLFHYYDKDFNNEADTPDNFQSRRPNTSFCFLDIRSPGLGDTAMYLCATSAPEPKTAGELFFGEGSRLTVL.